This T cell receptor (beta chain) stems from a study of CD8 T cells in Susac syndrome. CDR3 length equals 14 residues. The trim removed 1 base at V and 5 bases at J, leaving 4 bases unmatched. Germline assignment: CDR1 DFQATT and CDR2 SNEGSKA (reference sequence). Random hexamers primed reverse transcription of about 0.5 to 1 ug RNA. Amplification of TCR beta CDR3 used immunoSEQ multiplex PCR across 54 Vbeta and 13 Jbeta. Via MiXCR, TCRdb re-called the immunoSEQ multiplex PCR reads, giving one row per CDR3 protein. The repertoire holds approximately 71,000 distinct CDR3 sequences, with over 90% as singletons.

The chain is built from TRBV20-1 and TRBJ2-3, with 9 bases matching TRBD2. The receptor's source is a human donor with multiple sclerosis. Sequencing used CD4+ T cells from PBMCs. The CDR3 nucleotides are TGCAGTGCTAGAGCTAGCGGGGTTAGAGATACGCAGTATTTT. Translating gives CSARASGVRDTQYF.